Listed here are 16 T cell receptor beta chains from one sample, sequenced in a study of post-analysis software for immune sequencing data. The antigens for these receptors are not known. cDNA libraries of TCR beta carried unique molecular identifiers. TCRdb used MiXCR to reprocess the PCR reads, holding one entry per CDR3 protein. Of hundreds of thousands of distinct CDR3 sequences listed, 59% are singletons. Overall study findings and caveats: Controls showed lower frequencies than patients for roughly five TRBV segments, and TRBV5-6, TRBV5-1 and TRBV20-1 were among these.

The sample taken for sequencing was blood. All receptors derive from a girl aged 2-15 years with multiple sclerosis.

J is TRBJ1-2 and V is TRBV11-2, with D perhaps TRBD1 (5 bases). Germline-derived CDR1 and CDR2 are SGHAT and FQNNGV. V was cut by 0 bases and J by 4 bases, with 12 bases left in between. This CDR3 is 15 amino acids long. The CDR3 DNA reads as TGTGCCAGCAGCTTAGAGGCTTGGAGGGGCTATGGCTACACCTTC. Translating gives CASSLEAWRGYGYTF.

The chain employs TRBV4-3 and TRBJ2-3; 14 bases are a match to TRBD2. The CDR3 totals 17 residues. The V gene end was trimmed by 4 bases and the J gene end by 3 bases; junction bases not matched to a gene: 6. Germline assignment: CDR1 LGHNA and CDR2 YSLEER. CDR3 sequence (DNA): TGCGCCAGCAGCCCCCTTTGGACTAGCGGGGGGACAGATACGCAGTATTTT. The encoded protein is CASSPLWTSGGTDTQYF.

This clonotype has only a few counts. This chain joins TRBV7-2 and TRBJ2-7, with TRBD1 matching 11 bases. Per germline, CDR1 SGHTA and CDR2 FQGNSA. This CDR3 is built from 16 residues. With V trimmed by 4 bases and J by 7 bases, 12 bases remained unmatched. CDR3 DNA: TGTGCCAGCAGCTCCCCCCGGACAGGGGGCGCGTGGGAGCAGTACTTC. Encoded protein: CASSSPRTGGAWEQYF.

The chain has TRBV7-7 and TRBJ1-3; 10 nucleotides match TRBD1. In germline, CDR1 is SSHAT, CDR2 FNYEAQ (reference sequence). V dropped 3 bases and J dropped 8; count of bases not matched to a gene: 1. This CDR3 contains 13 residues. CDR3 sequence: CASSLDRGDTIYF. Written as DNA, the CDR3 is TGTGCCAGCAGCTTGGACAGGGGGGACACCATATATTTT.

The J gene is TRBJ2-5, the V gene TRBV5-1, with 12 nucleotides matching TRBD2. The CDR3 runs 16 residues. Germline CDR1 and CDR2: SGHRS and YFSETQ. With 3 bases clipped from V and 2 bases from J, the junction kept 5 bases outside the gene matches. In DNA form, the CDR3 reads TGCGCCAGCAGCTGGACCGGGACTAGCGGGCAAGAGACCCAGTACTTC. Its translation is CASSWTGTSGQETQYF.

The chain couples TRBV12-3 or TRBV12-4 to TRBJ1-2, with D possibly TRBD1 on 6 matching bases. Deletions cut 5 bases from V and 5 bases from J, with 9 bases between. The CDR3 has 12 amino acids. CDR3 amino acids: CASSVGQYGYTF. The CDR3 DNA is TGTGCCAGCAGTGTCGGACAGTATGGCTACACCTTC.

This chain joins TRBV5-6 and TRBJ2-5; 8 positions match TRBD1. Judging by the DNA end, TRBJ2-7 fits better; the J call may be wrong. Germline values: CDR1 SGHDT, CDR2 YYEEEE. The CDR3 is made up of 15 amino acids. CDR3 sequence reads: CASSALGTGYYEQYF. CDR3 DNA: TGTGCCAGCAGCGCCCTAGGGACAGGCTACTACGAGCAGTACTTC.

This chain connects TRBV12-3 or TRBV12-4 to TRBJ2-7, with D unresolved. This CDR3 has 11 amino acids. V lost 3 bases to trimming and J lost 5 bases, with 5 bases between them. Written as DNA, the CDR3 is TGTGCCAGCAGTTTTATGGACGAGCAGTACTTC. Amino acid sequence: CASSFMDEQYF.

This clonotype has just one count. The rearrangement links TRBV27 to TRBJ2-5, with TRBD1 identical over 8 bases. Germline CDR1 reads MNHEY; CDR2 reads SMNVEV (reference sequence). With 6 bases clipped from V and 1 base from J, the junction kept 4 bases outside the gene matches. The CDR3 contains 14 residues. This CDR3 is CASRRTGPQETQYF. In DNA form, the CDR3 reads TGTGCCAGCAGGCGGACAGGGCCCCAAGAGACCCAGTACTTC.

The chain employs TRBV29-1 and TRBJ1-1; the match to TRBD1 covers 7 bases. Per germline, CDR1 SQVTM and CDR2 ANQGSEA. The CDR3 sequence is 14 residues long. Trimming at V came to 4 bases and at J to 7 bases, leaving 12 bases not matched to a gene. The CDR3 sequence: CSVARQGLRYEAFF. The CDR3 DNA sequence: TGCAGCGTTGCTAGACAGGGCCTCAGGTATGAAGCTTTCTTT.

CDR3 region: CSGHPAGGSYNEQFF. In DNA, the CDR3 is TGCAGTGGCCATCCAGCGGGAGGCTCCTACAATGAGCAGTTCTTC. The chain links TRBV20-1 to TRBJ2-1, with 9 bases lining up with TRBD2. The length of the CDR3 is 15 residues. Germline V lookup: CDR1 DFQATT, CDR2 SNEGSKA (reference sequence). After removal of 7 bases from V and 0 bases from J, the junction contained 7 bases not matched to a gene.

CDR3 bases: TGTGCCAGCAGCCAAGCGAACAGGCCTTTCTATGGCTACACCTTC. Its protein is CASSQANRPFYGYTF. This rearrangement joins TRBV3-1 to TRBJ1-2; perhaps TRBD1 as D (5 bases). CDR1 is LGHDT and CDR2 is YNNKEL in the germline V gene (reference sequence). The CDR3 spans 15 residues. Trimming took 1 base from V and 4 from J, leaving 13 bases between them.

The rearrangement uses TRBV29-1 and TRBJ2-1; TRBD2 matches at 8 bases. After removal of 4 bases from V and 3 bases from J, the junction contained 11 bases not matched to a gene. The CDR3 totals 16 residues. Germline V CDR1 and CDR2: SQVTM, ANQGSEA. This CDR3 reads CSVAGAGRAGYNEQFF. In nucleotides, the CDR3 is TGCAGCGTTGCAGGGGCCGGGAGGGCAGGCTACAATGAGCAGTTCTTC.

In its sample, this clonotype was seen many times. The chain is built from TRBV12-3 or TRBV12-4 and TRBJ2-7; D is uncertain. This CDR3 spans 11 amino acids. Trimming cost V 8 bases and J 1 base, with 6 bases left between them. CDR3 nucleotide sequence: TGTGCCAGCTCTACTTCCTACGAGCAGTACTTC. It specifies CASSTSYEQYF.

V and J are TRBV4-3 and TRBJ2-5; 9 nucleotides line up with TRBD2. The CDR3 is made up of 13 amino acids. CDR1 LGHNA and CDR2 YSLEER come from the germline V gene. Unmatched junction bases numbered 2, after V lost 5 bases and J lost 4 bases. The CDR3, as DNA: TGCGCCAGCAGCTCGGGACTAGCAGAGACCCAGTACTTC. This translates into CASSSGLAETQYF.

The chain uses TRBV7-9 and TRBJ2-5, with a weak D call TRBD2 (6 bases). The V gene's germline CDR1 is SEHNR and CDR2 FQNEAQ (reference sequence). There are 15 residues in the CDR3. V lost 4 bases and J lost 1, with 13 bases in between. The DNA for the CDR3 is TGTGCCAGCAGCTCATTGAAGGGACTCCAAGAGACCCAGTACTTC. It specifies CASSSLKGLQETQYF.